The sequence of this TCR beta chain was determined in a study of T cell repertoires in aging, cancer and after chemotherapy. Looking at the study overall: Over several months to years, re-sampled healthy donor repertoires clearly shared clones.

TCR beta rearrangements were amplified from peripheral blood genomic DNA. CDR3 length: 13 residues. Trimming cost V 0 bases and J 7 bases, with 7 bases left between them. Per the germline V gene, CDR1 is LGHNA and CDR2 is YNFKEQ. Study-wide points: Age-matched healthy donors had significantly more diverse, less clonal blood TCR repertoires than untreated cancer patients.

As to this clonotype: Its antigen is unidentified.

Multiplex touch-down PCR with TRB-A/B primers amplified rearranged V-D-J TRB sequences. TCRdb passed the multiplex PCR reads through MiXCR, listing each CDR3 protein once. Found here are thousands of distinct CDR3 sequences, about 29% of them singletons; the top ten hold around 10%. The rearrangement uses TRBV4-2 and TRBJ1-5; D ambiguous. Sequencing used blood. This TCR came from a human donor in good health. The CDR3 loop is CASSQDAEQPQHF. The CDR3 nucleotides read TGTGCCAGCAGCCAAGATGCGGAACAGCCCCAGCATTTT.